This passage covers 7 T cell receptor beta chains from one sample sequenced in a study of blood T cell repertoires in COVID-19. Produced via immunoSEQ multiplex PCR; TCRdb's table is partial and in-frame only. This sample has about 73,000 clones, with 65% to 90% found just once. The specimen sequenced was peripheral blood. Receptors were obtained from a woman aged 55-70 years with acute or convalescent COVID-19.

This chain connects TRBV6-1 to TRBJ2-5; TRBD2 aligns across 9 bases. The CDR3 is made up of 15 amino acids. V lost 1 base to trimming and J lost 5 bases; unmatched junction nucleotides: 5. CDR1 and CDR2 from the germline V gene are MNHNS and SASEGT. CDR3 nucleotides: TGTGCCAGCAGTGAAGGGGCGGGGGGGCCCGAGACCCAGTACTTC. Translation: CASSEGAGGPETQYF.

This chain links TRBV18 with TRBJ1-2; 10 bases map to TRBD1. Germline-derived CDR1 and CDR2 are KGHSH and LQKENI. The V gene end was trimmed by 3 bases and the J gene end by 0 bases; junction bases not matched to a gene: 7. This CDR3 region has 17 residues. The DNA of the CDR3 is TGTGCCAGCTCACCCTATGACAGGGGGCTAGCTAACTATGGCTACACCTTC. This gives the protein CASSPYDRGLANYGYTF.

The gene calls are TRBV6-2 or TRBV6-3 and TRBJ2-3; 11 bases line up with TRBD2. CDR3 length: 17 residues. V shed 5 bases and J 2 bases; nucleotides not matched to a gene: 9. Germline-derived CDR1 and CDR2 are MNHEY and SVGEGT. This chain's CDR3 is CASSNIAGGPPTDTQYF. CDR3 nucleotides: TGTGCCAGCAGTAACATAGCGGGGGGGCCCCCCACAGATACGCAGTATTTT.

The chain couples TRBV5-4 to TRBJ2-3, with 12 bases identical to TRBD2. The CDR3 spans 15 residues. Trimming at V came to 2 bases and at J to 8 bases, leaving 6 bases not matched to a gene. CDR1 SGHNT and CDR2 YYREEE come from the germline V gene (reference sequence). CDR3 protein: CASSFASGGAGTQYF. The CDR3, as DNA: TGTGCCAGCAGCTTCGCTAGCGGGGGGGCAGGTACGCAGTATTTT.

J is TRBJ1-1 and V is TRBV7-8, with a possible D match to TRBD1 (6 bases). Germline loops: CDR1 SGHVS, CDR2 FQNEAQ. V was shortened by 4 bases and J by 5 bases, with 17 bases between the two germline ends. This CDR3 region has 15 residues. The DNA for the CDR3 is TGTGCCAGCAGCTACCACTTGGGGGCAGGAACTGAAGCTTTCTTT. Its translation: CASSYHLGAGTEAFF. Complete variable domain (other parts from reference TRBV7-8 and TRBJ1-1): GAGVSQSPRYKVAKRGQDVALRCDPISGHVSLFWYQQALGQGPEFLTYFQNEAQLDKSGLPSDRFFAERPEGSVSTLKIQRTQQEDSAVYLCASSYHLGAGTEAFFGQGTRLTVV.

V and J are TRBV6-4 and TRBJ1-1; D gene uncertain. Per germline, CDR1 MRHNA and CDR2 SNTAGT. CDR3 length equals 13 residues. The germline V and J ends were trimmed by 8 bases and 0 bases, with 10 bases remaining between them. CDR3 protein: CASSRRLNTEAFF. Here the CDR3 DNA reads TGTGCCAGCTCCCGGCGGCTGAACACTGAAGCTTTCTTT.

The chain has TRBV6-5 and TRBJ1-1; D is uncertain. Germline lookup yields CDR1 MNHEY and CDR2 SVGAGI. Trimming removed 1 base from V and 7 bases from J, with 13 bases in between. The CDR3 covers 14 residues. CDR3 amino acids: CASSYWPGRDEAFF. The CDR3 DNA is TGTGCCAGCAGTTACTGGCCGGGGAGGGATGAAGCTTTCTTT.